This is a list of T cell receptor beta chains from one sample in a study of blood T cell repertoires in COVID-19. TCRdb's copy holds only in-frame clones and misses some; the assay was immunoSEQ multiplex PCR. The data contain about 350,000 clones, approximately 89% of them singletons. Sequencing was carried out using peripheral blood. All receptors come from a woman aged 55-69 years with COVID-19, enrolled during active disease. Both conserved end residues are trimmed from each CDR3. The order of the fields is clone size, V gene, CDR3 protein. Where a row states a size, it is once, few, many or the class of an expanded clone; other rows omit it.

abundance: -; v_gene: TRBV14; CDR3aa: ASSQAIMTGYEQY
abundance: once; v_gene: TRBV19; CDR3aa: ASSIDRRNEQF
abundance: -; v_gene: TRBV28; CDR3aa: ASSLTGMGREAF
abundance: -; v_gene: TRBV6-5; CDR3aa: ASSYRGNTGELF
abundance: -; v_gene: TRBV27; CDR3aa: ASSRLVGGGELF
abundance: -; v_gene: TRBV29-1; CDR3aa: SAWGTHYEQY
abundance: once; v_gene: TRBV10-3; CDR3aa: AISRTGVNTEAF
abundance: -; v_gene: TRBV11-2; CDR3aa: ASSLEGTVVYGYT
abundance: -; v_gene: TRBV6-5; CDR3aa: ASSYSTGPQH
abundance: -; v_gene: TRBV7-2; CDR3aa: ASSGRNDRPPHHTQY
abundance: -; v_gene: TRBV2; CDR3aa: ASRIRQGSQPQH
abundance: -; v_gene: TRBV5-1; CDR3aa: ASSLGTDTYEQY
abundance: -; v_gene: TRBV11-2; CDR3aa: ASSPHPGSSGANVLT
abundance: once; v_gene: TRBV10-2; CDR3aa: ASRGRTANTEAF
abundance: -; v_gene: TRBV19; CDR3aa: ASNSQGFTEAF
abundance: -; v_gene: TRBV23-1; CDR3aa: ASSPGQAPGRETQY
abundance: -; v_gene: TRBV18; CDR3aa: ASSPGQVEKLF
abundance: -; v_gene: TRBV9; CDR3aa: ASSVDPGPNTEAF
abundance: -; v_gene: TRBV19; CDR3aa: ASSTAVPGGFSYGYT
abundance: -; v_gene: TRBV2; CDR3aa: ASRQDARDTIY
abundance: once; v_gene: TRBV7-2; CDR3aa: ASSQGQGRNTEAF
abundance: -; v_gene: TRBV7-9; CDR3aa: ASSRQGPYEQY
abundance: -; v_gene: TRBV14; CDR3aa: ASSQDRGQIYNEQF
abundance: -; v_gene: TRBV6-5; CDR3aa: ASSLTVSGNTIY
abundance: -; v_gene: TRBV9; CDR3aa: ASSPPGFRANYGYT
abundance: few; v_gene: TRBV7-8; CDR3aa: ASSLVRNTEAF
abundance: -; v_gene: TRBV20-1; CDR3aa: SATPRDTQY
abundance: -; v_gene: TRBV28; CDR3aa: AITLSTGLDTQY
abundance: -; v_gene: TRBV6-5; CDR3aa: ASTLTGTGGGEQY
abundance: many; v_gene: TRBV4-1; CDR3aa: ASSQGGNQPQH
abundance: -; v_gene: TRBV9; CDR3aa: ASSDRPREFAYEQY